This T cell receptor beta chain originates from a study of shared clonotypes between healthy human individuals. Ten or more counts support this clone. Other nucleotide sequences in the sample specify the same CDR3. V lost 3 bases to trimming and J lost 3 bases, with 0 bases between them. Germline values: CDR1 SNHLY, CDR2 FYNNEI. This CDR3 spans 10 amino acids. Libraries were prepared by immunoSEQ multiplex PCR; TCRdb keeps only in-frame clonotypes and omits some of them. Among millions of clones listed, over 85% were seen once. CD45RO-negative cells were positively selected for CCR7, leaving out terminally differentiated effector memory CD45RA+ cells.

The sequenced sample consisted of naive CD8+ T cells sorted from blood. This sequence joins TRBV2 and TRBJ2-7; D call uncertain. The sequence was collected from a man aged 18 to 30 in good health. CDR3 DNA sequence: TGTGCCAGCAGTGACTACGAGCAGTACTTC. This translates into CASSDYEQYF.